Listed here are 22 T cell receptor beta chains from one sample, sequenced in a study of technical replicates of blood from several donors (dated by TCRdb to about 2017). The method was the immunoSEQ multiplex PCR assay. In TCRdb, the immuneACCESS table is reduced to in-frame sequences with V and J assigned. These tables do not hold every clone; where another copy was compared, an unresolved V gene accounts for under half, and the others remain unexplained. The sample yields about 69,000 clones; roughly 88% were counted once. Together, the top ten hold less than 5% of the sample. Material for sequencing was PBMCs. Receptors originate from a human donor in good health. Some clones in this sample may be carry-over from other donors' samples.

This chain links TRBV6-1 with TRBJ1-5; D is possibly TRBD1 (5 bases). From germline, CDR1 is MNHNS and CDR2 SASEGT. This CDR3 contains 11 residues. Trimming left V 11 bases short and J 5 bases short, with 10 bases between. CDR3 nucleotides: TGTGCCGTCCGGGGGGATCAGCCCCAGCATTTT. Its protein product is CAVRGDQPQHF.

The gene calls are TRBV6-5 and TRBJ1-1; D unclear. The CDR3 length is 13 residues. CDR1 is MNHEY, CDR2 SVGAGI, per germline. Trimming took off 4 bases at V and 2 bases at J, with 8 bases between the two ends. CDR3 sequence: CASSSGHNTEAFF. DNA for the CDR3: TGTGCCAGCAGTTCCGGTCATAACACTGAAGCTTTCTTT.

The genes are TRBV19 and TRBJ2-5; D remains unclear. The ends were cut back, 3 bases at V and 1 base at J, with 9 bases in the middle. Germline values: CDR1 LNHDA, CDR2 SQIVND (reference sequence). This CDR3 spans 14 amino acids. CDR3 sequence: CASSIFPGQETQYF. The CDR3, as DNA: TGTGCCAGTAGTATTTTCCCGGGCCAAGAGACCCAGTACTTC.

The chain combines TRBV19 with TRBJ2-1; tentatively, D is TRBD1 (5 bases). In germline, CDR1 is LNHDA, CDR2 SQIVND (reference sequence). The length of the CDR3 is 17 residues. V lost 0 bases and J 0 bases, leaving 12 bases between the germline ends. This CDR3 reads CASSIEGAPSSYNEQFF. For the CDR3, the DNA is TGTGCCAGTAGTATAGAAGGGGCGCCCAGCTCCTACAATGAGCAGTTCTTC.

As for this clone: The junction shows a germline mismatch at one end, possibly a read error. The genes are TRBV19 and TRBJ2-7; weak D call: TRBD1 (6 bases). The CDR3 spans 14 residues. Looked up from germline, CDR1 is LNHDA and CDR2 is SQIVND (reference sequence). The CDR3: CASSTIGGTTEVHF. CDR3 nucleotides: TGTGCCAGTAGCACCATAGGTGGGACAACAGAGGTGCACTTC.

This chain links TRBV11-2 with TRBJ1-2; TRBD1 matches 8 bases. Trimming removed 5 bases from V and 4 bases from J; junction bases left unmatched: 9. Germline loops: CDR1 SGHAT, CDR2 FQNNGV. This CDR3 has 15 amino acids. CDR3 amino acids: CASSATTGAGYGYTF. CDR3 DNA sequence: TGTGCCAGCAGCGCGACGACAGGGGCGGGCTATGGCTACACCTTC.

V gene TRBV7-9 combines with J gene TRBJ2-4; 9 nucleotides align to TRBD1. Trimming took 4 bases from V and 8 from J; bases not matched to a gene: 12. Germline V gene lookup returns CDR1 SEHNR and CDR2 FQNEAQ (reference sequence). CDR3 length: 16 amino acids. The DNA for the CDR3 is TGTGCCAGCAGCTCCTCTGGAGAGACAGGGGGGGACATTCAGTACTTC. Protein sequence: CASSSSGETGGDIQYF. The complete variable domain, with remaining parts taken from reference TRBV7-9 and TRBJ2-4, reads DTGVSQNPRHKITKRGQNVTFRCDPISEHNRLYWYRQTLGQGPEFLTYFQNEAQLEKSRLLSDRFSAERPKGSFSTLEIQRTEQGDSAMYLCASSSSGETGGDIQYFGAGTRLSVL.

The CDR3 DNA reads as TGTGCCAGCAGCTTAGGTCTATCGTACGAGCAGTACTTC. It is translated as CASSLGLSYEQYF. This chain uses TRBV7-9 with TRBJ2-7; D remains ambiguous. The CDR3 covers 13 residues. V was clipped by 1 base and J by 4 bases, with 8 bases between them. The V gene's germline CDR1 is SEHNR and CDR2 FQNEAQ (reference sequence).

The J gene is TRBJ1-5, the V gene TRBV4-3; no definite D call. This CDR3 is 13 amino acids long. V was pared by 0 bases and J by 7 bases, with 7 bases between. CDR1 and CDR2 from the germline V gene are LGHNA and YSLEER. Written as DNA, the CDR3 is TGCGCCAGCAGCCAAGAGGAGAGGCAGCCCCAGCATTTT. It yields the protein CASSQEERQPQHF.

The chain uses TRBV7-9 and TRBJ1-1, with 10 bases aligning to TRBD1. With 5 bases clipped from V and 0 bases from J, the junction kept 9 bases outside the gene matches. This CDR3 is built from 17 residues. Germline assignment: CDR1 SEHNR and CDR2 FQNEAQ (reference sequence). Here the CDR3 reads CASSPDRGSPMNTEAFF. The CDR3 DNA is TGTGCCAGCAGCCCGGACAGGGGGTCTCCCATGAACACTGAAGCTTTCTTT. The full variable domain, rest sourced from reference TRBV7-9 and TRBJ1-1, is DTGVSQNPRHKITKRGQNVTFRCDPISEHNRLYWYRQTLGQGPEFLTYFQNEAQLEKSRLLSDRFSAERPKGSFSTLEIQRTEQGDSAMYLCASSPDRGSPMNTEAFFGQGTRLTVV.

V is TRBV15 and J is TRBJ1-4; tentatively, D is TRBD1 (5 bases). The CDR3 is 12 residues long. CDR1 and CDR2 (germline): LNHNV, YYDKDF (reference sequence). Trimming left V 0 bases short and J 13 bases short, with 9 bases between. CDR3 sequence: CATSREGAGLFF. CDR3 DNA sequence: TGTGCCACCAGCAGAGAAGGGGCAGGACTGTTTTTT.

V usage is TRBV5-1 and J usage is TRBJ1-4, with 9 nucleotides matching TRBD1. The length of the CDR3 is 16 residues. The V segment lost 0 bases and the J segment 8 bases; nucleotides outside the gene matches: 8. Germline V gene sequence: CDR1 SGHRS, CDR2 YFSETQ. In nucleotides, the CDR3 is TGCGCCAGCAGCTTGGTTACAGGGGGCAGGGGCGAAAAACTGTTTTTT. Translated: CASSLVTGGRGEKLFF.

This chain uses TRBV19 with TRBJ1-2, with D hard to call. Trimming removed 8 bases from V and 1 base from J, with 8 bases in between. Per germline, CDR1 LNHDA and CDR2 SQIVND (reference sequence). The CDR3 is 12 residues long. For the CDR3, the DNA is TGTGCCAGTGGTTACTTTAACTATGGCTACACCTTC. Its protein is CASGYFNYGYTF.

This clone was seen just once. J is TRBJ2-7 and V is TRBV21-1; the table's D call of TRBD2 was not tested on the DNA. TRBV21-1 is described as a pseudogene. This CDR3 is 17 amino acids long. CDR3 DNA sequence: TGTGCCAGCAAGGGGAGGGCTAGCGGGAGGGATTCCTACGAGCAGTACTTC. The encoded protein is CASKGRASGRDSYEQYF.

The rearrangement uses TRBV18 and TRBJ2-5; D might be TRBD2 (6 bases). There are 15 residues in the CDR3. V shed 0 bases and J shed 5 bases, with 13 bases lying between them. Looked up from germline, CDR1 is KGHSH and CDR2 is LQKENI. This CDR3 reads CASSPPASGSETQYF. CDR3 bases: TGTGCCAGCTCACCACCGGCCAGCGGGTCGGAGACCCAGTACTTC.

The CDR3 sequence: CSAVDREYTGELFF. CDR3 DNA sequence: TGCAGCGCCGTGGACAGGGAGTACACCGGGGAGCTGTTTTTT. The chain recombines TRBV29-1 with TRBJ2-2, with TRBD1 identical over 8 bases. V shed 7 bases, J shed 3 bases, and the junction held 7 bases outside the gene matches. CDR3 length: 14 amino acids. From germline, CDR1 is SQVTM and CDR2 ANQGSEA.

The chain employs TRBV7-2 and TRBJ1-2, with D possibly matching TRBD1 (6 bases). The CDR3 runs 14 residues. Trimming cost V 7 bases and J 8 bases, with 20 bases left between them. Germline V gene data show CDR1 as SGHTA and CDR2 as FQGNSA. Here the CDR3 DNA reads TGTGCCAGCACTATTCGGCAGGGGACGCGAGGCTACACCTTC. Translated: CASTIRQGTRGYTF.

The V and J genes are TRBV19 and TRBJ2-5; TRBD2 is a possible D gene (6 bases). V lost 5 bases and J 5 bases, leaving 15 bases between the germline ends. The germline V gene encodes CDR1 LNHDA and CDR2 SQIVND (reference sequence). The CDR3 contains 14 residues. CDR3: CASSPPGVSETQYF. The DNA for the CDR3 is TGTGCCAGTAGTCCTCCGGGGGTTAGTGAGACCCAGTACTTC.

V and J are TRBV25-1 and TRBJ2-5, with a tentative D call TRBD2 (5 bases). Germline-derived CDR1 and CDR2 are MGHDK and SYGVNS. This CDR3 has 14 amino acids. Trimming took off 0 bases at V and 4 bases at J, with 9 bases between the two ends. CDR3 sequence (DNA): TGTGCCAGCAGTGAATACGAGGGTGCAGAGACCCAGTACTTC. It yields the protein CASSEYEGAETQYF.

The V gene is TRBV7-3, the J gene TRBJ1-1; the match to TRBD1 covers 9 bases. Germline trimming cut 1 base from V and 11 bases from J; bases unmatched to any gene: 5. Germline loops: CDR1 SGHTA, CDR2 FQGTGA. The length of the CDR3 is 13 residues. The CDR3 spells CASSLRQGVGAFF. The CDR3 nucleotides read TGTGCCAGCAGCTTAAGACAGGGGGTTGGGGCTTTCTTT.

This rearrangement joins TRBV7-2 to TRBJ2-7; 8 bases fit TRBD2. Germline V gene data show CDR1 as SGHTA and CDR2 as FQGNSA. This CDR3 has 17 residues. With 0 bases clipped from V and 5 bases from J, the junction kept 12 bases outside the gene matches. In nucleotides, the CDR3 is TGTGCCAGCAGCTTAGCAGGGGTGAGCGGGAGTTGGAACGAGCAGTACTTC. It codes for CASSLAGVSGSWNEQYF.

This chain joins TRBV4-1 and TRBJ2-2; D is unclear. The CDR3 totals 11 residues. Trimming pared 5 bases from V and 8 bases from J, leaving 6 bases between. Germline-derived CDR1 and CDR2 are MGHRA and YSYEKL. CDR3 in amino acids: CASSSVGELFF. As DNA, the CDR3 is TGCGCCAGCAGCTCGGTTGGGGAGCTGTTTTTT.